This T cell receptor beta chain originates from a study of T cell repertoires in cytomegalovirus infection. Study-wide background: Well-studied HLA-B-restricted CMV epitopes were used in the study alongside recently identified HLA-C-restricted ones.

TCRdb analysed the reads with MiXCR anew, one entry per CDR3 protein. The sample holds roughly 990,000 distinct CDR3 sequences, roughly a third seen once. Overall study results and limits: HLA-C-restricted CMV-specific TCR beta clonotypes prevailed in the ex vivo response.

Notes on this clonotype: The antigen is undetermined.

Germline assignment: CDR1 ENHRY and CDR2 SYGVKD. The CDR3 runs to 17 residues. V lost 3 bases, J lost 3 bases, and 9 bases stayed unmatched. The starting material was cultured CD8+ T cells from PBMCs, obtained from culture after CMV antigen stimulation. This sequence was found in a human donor in good health (CMV status not recorded). Some clones in this sample may be carry-over from other donors' samples. This chain connects TRBV10-3 to TRBJ2-3; TRBD2 aligns across 10 bases. Here the CDR3 reads CAISEIGAGGPTDTQYF. CDR3 in DNA: TGTGCCATCAGTGAAATCGGAGCGGGGGGGCCTACAGATACGCAGTATTTT.